This T cell receptor beta chain was recorded in a study of Graves' ophthalmopathy and Graves' hyperthyroidism. The study, taken as a whole, reports: A model built from 13 signatures distinguished ophthalmopathy from stable hyperthyroidism with 85% to 90% sensitivity and around 81% specificity.

Every ophthalmopathy donor presented moderate-to-severe activity, CAS ≥3, NOSPECS ≥4 and duration under 3 months. Worth noting for this clonotype: What it binds is not known.

Using RNA transcripts, the TCR beta CDR3 regions were amplified. RT-PCR with HTBI primers came first, then second-round multiplex PCR. TCRdb called the multiplex PCR reads again in MiXCR, with one record for every CDR3 protein. The data contain 600,000 to 700,000 distinct CDR3 sequences, just over 40% of them seen just once; the ten biggest clones take up more than 2.5%. Germline CDR1 and CDR2: LNHDA and SQIVND (reference sequence). The V gene end was trimmed by 5 bases and the J gene end by 6 bases; junction bases not matched to a gene: 5. The CDR3 sequence is 14 residues long. The chain recombines TRBV19 with TRBJ2-2; 8 bases fit TRBD1. The source is an adult man with Graves' ophthalmopathy. Material: peripheral blood. The CDR3 coding sequence is TGTGCCAGTAGTTATGGACAGGGCCCCGGGGAGCTGTTTTTT. It specifies CASSYGQGPGELFF. Based on the CDR3 plus reference TRBV19 and TRBJ2-2, the full variable domain is DGGITQSPKYLFRKEGQNVTLSCEQNLNHDAMYWYRQDPGQGLRLIYYSQIVNDFQKGDIAEGYSVSREKKESFPLTVTSAQKNPTAFYLCASSYGQGPGELFFGEGSRLTVL.